The T cell receptor (beta chain) under discussion was sequenced for a study of T cells in Graves' hyperthyroidism and ophthalmopathy. On this clonotype itself: Its cognate antigen is unknown.

Study conclusions and caveats: Appearing also in blood were most of the thyroid clonotypes expanded above 0.001. From stable hyperthyroidism, ophthalmopathy was separated by a 13 V-J model.

Amplification targeted TCR beta CDR3 regions from RNA transcripts. RT-PCR in the first round (using the HTBI primer set) targeted the TCR CDR3. MiXCR, run by TCRdb on the multiplex PCR reads, gives a single entry per CDR3 protein. The sample comprises approximately 300,000 distinct CDR3 sequences, 17% of which are singletons, and around 55% rests with the top ten. The sequence was obtained from a woman between 55 and 75 years old with Graves' ophthalmopathy. The sample comprised blood.

CDR3: CASQRQGGNSGNTIYF. For the CDR3, the DNA is TGTGCCAGCCAAAGACAGGGGGGAAACTCTGGAAACACCATATATTTT. The J gene is TRBJ1-3, the V gene TRBV2; 9 nucleotides match TRBD1. CDR1 is SNHLY, CDR2 FYNNEI, per germline. CDR3 size: 16 residues. Trimming at V came to 8 bases and at J to 0 bases, leaving 8 bases not matched to a gene.